This T cell receptor (beta chain) emerged from a study of identical twins. Study-level findings and limits: Among beta out-of-frame sequences, excess sharing between twins appeared weaker.

This clonotype turned up a few times. As yet, its antigen is unknown. Each CDR3 protein gets one entry after TCRdb re-called the 5' RACE reads with MiXCR. The data contain roughly 250,000 distinct CDR3 sequences, 6% to 8.5% of them singletons. The same sample was also used in a study of yellow fever vaccine responses in identical twins.

The TCR comes from a woman between 18 and 30 years old in good health. The sequencing input was CD8+ T cells sorted from blood.

The CDR3 nucleotides are TGTGCCAGCACTAGTTCCGGGACAGGGCTCACAGATACGCAGTATTTT. Its protein is CASTSSGTGLTDTQYF. The rearrangement joins TRBV7-9 to TRBJ2-3; 9 nucleotides line up with TRBD1. CDR3 size: 16 residues. Germline lookup yields CDR1 SEHNR and CDR2 FQNEAQ (reference sequence). The junction had 10 bases not matched to a gene; V was cut back by 7 bases and J by 2 bases. The full variable domain, with the rest looked up from reference TRBV7-9 and TRBJ2-3, is DTGVSQNPRHKITKRGQNVTFRCDPISEHNRLYWYRQTLGQGPEFLTYFQNEAQLEKSRLLSDRFSAERPKGSFSTLEIQRTEQGDSAMYLCASTSSGTGLTDTQYFGPGTRLTVL.